This T cell receptor beta chain emerged from a study of blood T cell repertoires in COVID-19. Study overall: Sites in the United States, Italy and Spain provided acute and convalescent COVID-19 samples. In each case, the material was cDNA or gDNA derived from T cells, B-cell-depleted T cells, or PBMCs.

Per the authors' pipeline: Scientists estimated how many nucleated cells there were by amplifying reference gene primers. TCRdb keeps only in-frame clones here, not all; method: immunoSEQ multiplex PCR. V, J and clone size reflect that table, while D and trimming were determined from the DNA. In the table there are 150,000 to 200,000 clones, around nine tenths of which are singletons. J gave up 9 bases and V 3 bases, and 6 bases lay outside the gene matches. This CDR3 has 14 amino acids. The V gene's germline CDR1 is SGHVS and CDR2 FQNEAQ. The chain is built from TRBV7-8 and TRBJ1-5; 9 bases line up with TRBD1. What was sequenced was peripheral blood. The sequence was obtained from a human donor in a cohort sampled during active COVID-19. The CDR3 spells CASSFGQGFTPQHF. CDR3 in DNA: TGTGCCAGCAGCTTCGGACAGGGGTTTACGCCCCAGCATTTT.